Listed below are T cell receptor beta chains from one sample, sequenced in a study of blood T cell repertoires in COVID-19. Profiling relied on immunoSEQ multiplex PCR, and the TCRdb table lists in-frame clones only, not all of them. The sample has a few hundred thousand clones, around 85% seen once. Material: peripheral blood. These receptors originate from a woman between 50 and 59 years old with acute or convalescent COVID-19. The CDR3 runs from the conserved cysteine through the conserved F or W. A D gene is named only where the DNA matches it firmly. Size tells how often a clone was seen (once, few, many) or the class of an expanded clone, and some rows leave it out.

d_call: -
j_call: TRBJ2-6
cdr3_length: 19
clone_size: -
v_call: TRBV5-5
cdr3_nt: TGTGCCAGCAGCTTGGCTCCGCAGGGCCCCATTTCTGGGGCCAACGTCCTGACTTTC
cdr3_aa: CASSLAPQGPISGANVLTF

d_call: -
j_call: TRBJ2-5
cdr3_length: 15
clone_size: -
v_call: TRBV19
cdr3_nt: TGTGCCAGTAGTATAGGCAGGGGACACCAAGAGACCCAGTACTTC
cdr3_aa: CASSIGRGHQETQYF

d_call: TRBD2
j_call: TRBJ2-7
cdr3_length: 18
clone_size: -
v_call: TRBV7-8
cdr3_nt: TGTGCCAGCAGCTTCGTGGTAGCGGGGAGCTACGCGTCTTACGAGCAGTACTTC
cdr3_aa: CASSFVVAGSYASYEQYF

d_call: TRBD1
j_call: TRBJ1-1
cdr3_length: 14
clone_size: -
v_call: TRBV27
cdr3_nt: TGTGCCAGCGGGCAGGGGGCGTTAAGTACTGAAGCTTTCTTT
cdr3_aa: CASGQGALSTEAFF

d_call: TRBD2
j_call: TRBJ2-3
cdr3_length: 16
clone_size: once
v_call: TRBV6-6
cdr3_nt: TGTGCCAGCAGTCCCCCTAGCGGGAGGGCCACAGATACGCAGTATTTT
cdr3_aa: CASSPPSGRATDTQYF

d_call: TRBD2
j_call: TRBJ2-3
cdr3_length: 14
clone_size: -
v_call: TRBV11-3
cdr3_nt: TGTGCCAGCAGCCAAGCGGGGTACACAGATACGCAGTATTTT
cdr3_aa: CASSQAGYTDTQYF

d_call: TRBD2
j_call: TRBJ2-5
cdr3_length: 14
clone_size: -
v_call: TRBV11-1
cdr3_nt: TGTGCCAGCAGCGTAGGACTAGCGGGGGAGACCCAGTACTTC
cdr3_aa: CASSVGLAGETQYF

d_call: -
j_call: TRBJ1-4
cdr3_length: 11
clone_size: once
v_call: TRBV19
cdr3_nt: TGTGCCAGTAGGTACTATGAAAAACTGTTTTTT
cdr3_aa: CASRYYEKLFF

d_call: -
j_call: TRBJ2-7
cdr3_length: 11
clone_size: -
v_call: TRBV30
cdr3_nt: TGTGCCTGGAGCAGGTCCAACGAGCAGTACTTC
cdr3_aa: CAWSRSNEQYF

d_call: -
j_call: TRBJ2-5
cdr3_length: 15
clone_size: -
v_call: TRBV6-1
cdr3_nt: TGTGCCAGCAGTGAACTATTCGGGGGACAAGAGACCCAGTACTTC
cdr3_aa: CASSELFGGQETQYF

d_call: -
j_call: TRBJ2-2
cdr3_length: 17
clone_size: once
v_call: TRBV4-3
cdr3_nt: TGCGCCAGCAGCCAAGATCTGGTTTTGGGCAATACCGGGGAGCTGTTTTTT
cdr3_aa: CASSQDLVLGNTGELFF

d_call: -
j_call: TRBJ2-3
cdr3_length: 17
clone_size: few
v_call: TRBV21-1
cdr3_nt: TGTGCCAGCAGCCCCCCATTCGGTAAATTCGTCACAGATACGCAGTATTTT
cdr3_aa: CASSPPFGKFVTDTQYF

d_call: -
j_call: TRBJ1-2
cdr3_length: 15
clone_size: -
v_call: TRBV6-5
cdr3_nt: TGTGCCAGCCATGGAGGATATTACCGAAGCTATGGCTACACCTTC
cdr3_aa: CASHGGYYRSYGYTF

d_call: -
j_call: TRBJ2-1
cdr3_length: 15
clone_size: -
v_call: TRBV24-1
cdr3_nt: TGTGCCACCAGTGATTTAGGGGGGGGCATCAATGAGCAGTTCTTC
cdr3_aa: CATSDLGGGINEQFF

d_call: -
j_call: TRBJ1-3
cdr3_length: 14
clone_size: -
v_call: TRBV10-3
cdr3_nt: TGTGCCGTCCGGGACACCCCCTCTGGAAACACCATATATTTT
cdr3_aa: CAVRDTPSGNTIYF

d_call: -
j_call: TRBJ1-6
cdr3_length: 12
clone_size: -
v_call: TRBV12-3/TRBV12-4
cdr3_nt: TGTGCCAGCAGTTTTAGCCATTCACCCCTCCACTTT
cdr3_aa: CASSFSHSPLHF

d_call: TRBD1
j_call: TRBJ1-2
cdr3_length: 13
clone_size: once
v_call: TRBV6-5
cdr3_nt: TGTGCCAGCAGTTACGACGACAGGGAAGGCTACACCTTC
cdr3_aa: CASSYDDREGYTF

d_call: -
j_call: TRBJ2-7
cdr3_length: 15
clone_size: -
v_call: TRBV7-2
cdr3_nt: TGTGCCAGCAGCTTAGAGGACTGGAGCTCCTACGAGCAGTACTTC
cdr3_aa: CASSLEDWSSYEQYF

d_call: TRBD2
j_call: TRBJ2-7
cdr3_length: 16
clone_size: -
v_call: TRBV25-1
cdr3_nt: TGTGCCAGCAGTGAGTCATCTAGCGGGAGGTCTGGCGAGCAGTACTTC
cdr3_aa: CASSESSSGRSGEQYF

d_call: TRBD2
j_call: TRBJ2-1
cdr3_length: 15
clone_size: -
v_call: TRBV28
cdr3_nt: TGTGCCAGCAGGCCCTCTAGCGGGAGTAGGGGTGAGCAGTTCTTC
cdr3_aa: CASRPSSGSRGEQFF

d_call: -
j_call: TRBJ2-7
cdr3_length: 12
clone_size: -
v_call: TRBV2
cdr3_nt: TGTGCCAGCAGTGAAACTCAATACGAGCAGTACTTC
cdr3_aa: CASSETQYEQYF

d_call: -
j_call: TRBJ2-1
cdr3_length: 15
clone_size: -
v_call: TRBV5-4
cdr3_nt: TGTGCCAGCAGTTTGGACAGCCTCTCCTACAATGAGCAGTTCTTC
cdr3_aa: CASSLDSLSYNEQFF

d_call: -
j_call: TRBJ1-1
cdr3_length: 14
clone_size: -
v_call: TRBV5-1
cdr3_nt: TGCGCCAGCAGCCCGGAGGGCGTTGGGACTGAAGCTTTCTTT
cdr3_aa: CASSPEGVGTEAFF

d_call: -
j_call: TRBJ2-5
cdr3_length: 13
clone_size: -
v_call: TRBV5-1
cdr3_nt: TGCGCCAGCGGAAGACAGGAGCAAGAGACCCAGTACTTC
cdr3_aa: CASGRQEQETQYF

d_call: -
j_call: TRBJ1-1
cdr3_length: 16
clone_size: -
v_call: TRBV19
cdr3_nt: TGTGCCAGTACCCCCTCGGGGATGGGTGGGGTCACTGAAGCTTTCTTT
cdr3_aa: CASTPSGMGGVTEAFF

d_call: -
j_call: TRBJ1-2
cdr3_length: 12
clone_size: -
v_call: TRBV30
cdr3_nt: TGTGCCTGGACAGTAGGGGTTGGGGGCTACACCTTC
cdr3_aa: CAWTVGVGGYTF

d_call: -
j_call: TRBJ2-1
cdr3_length: 16
clone_size: -
v_call: TRBV7-2
cdr3_nt: TGTGCCAGCAGCCCCCAGGGTGGAGACTCCTACAATGAGCAGTTCTTC
cdr3_aa: CASSPQGGDSYNEQFF

d_call: TRBD2
j_call: TRBJ2-5
cdr3_length: 14
clone_size: -
v_call: TRBV5-3
cdr3_nt: TGTGCCAGAAGCTATTATAGCGGGGGGGAGACCCAGTACTTC
cdr3_aa: CARSYYSGGETQYF

d_call: TRBD1
j_call: TRBJ1-5
cdr3_length: 15
clone_size: -
v_call: TRBV28
cdr3_nt: TGTGCCAGCAGATATGGACAGGGGGCGCCCCAGCCCCAGCATTTT
cdr3_aa: CASRYGQGAPQPQHF

d_call: -
j_call: TRBJ1-3
cdr3_length: 14
clone_size: -
v_call: TRBV12-5
cdr3_nt: TGTGCTAGTGGTTTTGGTTCCAGGGTCGACACCATATATTTT
cdr3_aa: CASGFGSRVDTIYF

d_call: TRBD1
j_call: TRBJ1-5
cdr3_length: 15
clone_size: -
v_call: TRBV19
cdr3_nt: TGTGCCAGTAGTACCGACAGGGACCCCAATCAGCCCCAGCATTTT
cdr3_aa: CASSTDRDPNQPQHF

d_call: TRBD2
j_call: TRBJ2-3
cdr3_length: 14
clone_size: -
v_call: TRBV5-1
cdr3_nt: TGCGCCAGCAGCTTAGGACTAGTGGGGGATACGCAGTATTTT
cdr3_aa: CASSLGLVGDTQYF

d_call: TRBD1
j_call: TRBJ1-2
cdr3_length: 13
clone_size: -
v_call: TRBV6-5
cdr3_nt: TGTGCCAGCAGCTCGGGACAGACTTATGGCTACACCTTC
cdr3_aa: CASSSGQTYGYTF

d_call: TRBD1
j_call: TRBJ1-2
cdr3_length: 17
clone_size: -
v_call: TRBV5-1
cdr3_nt: TGCGCCAGCAGCCCGGAAGGGGGCCTATTGGCTAACTATGGCTACACCTTC
cdr3_aa: CASSPEGGLLANYGYTF

d_call: -
j_call: TRBJ2-5
cdr3_length: 17
clone_size: -
v_call: TRBV28
cdr3_nt: TGTGCCAGCAGTTTACTGTTGTCGACTCAGTACCAAGAGACCCAGTACTTC
cdr3_aa: CASSLLLSTQYQETQYF

d_call: TRBD1
j_call: TRBJ1-2
cdr3_length: 16
clone_size: -
v_call: TRBV7-9
cdr3_nt: TGTGCCAGCAGCTTAACCATGGGACAGGGGCCAGGGGGCTACACCTTC
cdr3_aa: CASSLTMGQGPGGYTF

d_call: -
j_call: TRBJ2-2
cdr3_length: 14
clone_size: -
v_call: TRBV27
cdr3_nt: TGTGCCAGCAGTTCGGGACAACACACCGGGGAGCTGTTTTTT
cdr3_aa: CASSSGQHTGELFF

d_call: -
j_call: TRBJ2-1
cdr3_length: 13
clone_size: -
v_call: TRBV3-1/TRBV3-2
cdr3_nt: TGTGCCAGCAGCCTTCGAGGTTCCAATGAGCAGTTCTTC
cdr3_aa: CASSLRGSNEQFF

d_call: TRBD2
j_call: TRBJ2-5
cdr3_length: 16
clone_size: few
v_call: TRBV5-6
cdr3_nt: TGTGCCAGCAGCTTACCGGGACTAGCGGGGAGGGAGACCCAGTACTTC
cdr3_aa: CASSLPGLAGRETQYF

d_call: -
j_call: TRBJ2-1
cdr3_length: 13
clone_size: -
v_call: TRBV5-8
cdr3_nt: TGTGCCAGCCTGGTAGCCGTCTACAATGAGCAGTTCTTC
cdr3_aa: CASLVAVYNEQFF

d_call: -
j_call: TRBJ2-2
cdr3_length: 11
clone_size: -
v_call: TRBV12-5
cdr3_nt: TGTGCTAGTGGGAGGACCGGGGAGCTGTTTTTT
cdr3_aa: CASGRTGELFF

d_call: TRBD1
j_call: TRBJ1-2
cdr3_length: 13
clone_size: once
v_call: TRBV27
cdr3_nt: TGTGCCAGCAGTTCGGGACAGGGCTATGGCTACACCTTC
cdr3_aa: CASSSGQGYGYTF

d_call: TRBD1
j_call: TRBJ1-1
cdr3_length: 17
clone_size: few
v_call: TRBV5-4
cdr3_nt: TGTGCCAGCAGCCCTTTGGGACAGGGGGCCCGAAACACTGAAGCTTTCTTT
cdr3_aa: CASSPLGQGARNTEAFF

d_call: -
j_call: TRBJ2-7
cdr3_length: 16
clone_size: -
v_call: TRBV3-1/TRBV3-2
cdr3_nt: TGTGCCAGCAGCCAAGACCATTCGGTTGGACACTACGAGCAGTACTTC
cdr3_aa: CASSQDHSVGHYEQYF

d_call: -
j_call: TRBJ1-1
cdr3_length: 14
clone_size: -
v_call: TRBV6-6
cdr3_nt: TGTGCCAGCAGTTACTCCGGGGGGAATTTTGAAGCTTTCTTT
cdr3_aa: CASSYSGGNFEAFF

d_call: -
j_call: TRBJ2-1
cdr3_length: 14
clone_size: once
v_call: TRBV29-1
cdr3_nt: TGCAGCGTTGGTCCCATGAGCTCCTACAATGAGCAGTTCTTC
cdr3_aa: CSVGPMSSYNEQFF

d_call: TRBD2
j_call: TRBJ2-3
cdr3_length: 16
clone_size: -
v_call: TRBV6-5
cdr3_nt: TGTGCCAGCAGTTCACTAGCGGGGGGAGTGAGAGATACGCAGTATTTT
cdr3_aa: CASSSLAGGVRDTQYF

d_call: -
j_call: TRBJ1-1
cdr3_length: 14
clone_size: -
v_call: TRBV9
cdr3_nt: TGTGCCAGCAGCACCCTGGGGGGGGACACTGAAGCTTTCTTT
cdr3_aa: CASSTLGGDTEAFF

d_call: -
j_call: TRBJ2-3
cdr3_length: 11
clone_size: -
v_call: TRBV5-6
cdr3_nt: TGTGCCAGCAGCCGCGCAGATACGCAGTATTTT
cdr3_aa: CASSRADTQYF

d_call: TRBD1
j_call: TRBJ2-3
cdr3_length: 13
clone_size: -
v_call: TRBV4-1
cdr3_nt: TGCGCCAGCAGCCAAGACAGGGGGGATACGCAGTATTTT
cdr3_aa: CASSQDRGDTQYF

d_call: TRBD1
j_call: TRBJ1-5
cdr3_length: 16
clone_size: -
v_call: TRBV19
cdr3_nt: TGTGCCAGTAGTTCGTTCGAGACAGGGGCCGATCAGCCCCAGCATTTT
cdr3_aa: CASSSFETGADQPQHF